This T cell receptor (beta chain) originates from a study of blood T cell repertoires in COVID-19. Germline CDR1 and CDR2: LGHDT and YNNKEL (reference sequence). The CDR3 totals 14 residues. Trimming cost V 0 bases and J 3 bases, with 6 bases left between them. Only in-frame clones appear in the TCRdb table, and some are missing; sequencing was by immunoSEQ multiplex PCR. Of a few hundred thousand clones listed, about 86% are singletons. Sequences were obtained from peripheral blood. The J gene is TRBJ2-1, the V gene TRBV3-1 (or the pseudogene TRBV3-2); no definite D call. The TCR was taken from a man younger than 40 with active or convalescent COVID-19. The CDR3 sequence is CASSQDRYYNEQFF. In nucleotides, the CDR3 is TGTGCCAGCAGCCAAGATCGCTACTACAATGAGCAGTTCTTC.